The clone carrying this TCR beta chain appeared a few times. Its antigen is as yet unknown. This CDR3 has 15 residues. Germline CDR1 KGHSH, CDR2 LQKENI. The V segment lost 4 bases and the J segment 2 bases; nucleotides outside the gene matches: 7. Patients were excluded because of uncontrolled infection, other autoimmune disease, pregnancy or lactation. PBMCs were collected from an approximately 9.2 ml volume of fresh peripheral blood. Researchers amplified the TCR beta CDR3 regions from RNA transcripts. With the HTBI primer set, the TCR CDR3 went through a first round of RT-PCR. One entry per CDR3 protein results from TCRdb running MiXCR on the multiplex PCR reads. The table includes 700,000 or so distinct CDR3 sequences, roughly 14% detected once. This record belongs to a study of T cells in Graves' hyperthyroidism and ophthalmopathy. The study's findings and limits: The model forecast ophthalmopathy, anticipating it by a median roughly 6.3 months before onset.

This sequence joins TRBV18 and TRBJ2-7, with 8 positions matching TRBD2. The receptor's source is a woman aged 45-60 years with Graves' ophthalmopathy. Sequences were obtained from blood. The CDR3 sequence is CASSLGLAQTYEQYF. Written as DNA, the CDR3 is TGTGCCAGCTCACTCGGACTAGCTCAAACCTACGAGCAGTACTTC.